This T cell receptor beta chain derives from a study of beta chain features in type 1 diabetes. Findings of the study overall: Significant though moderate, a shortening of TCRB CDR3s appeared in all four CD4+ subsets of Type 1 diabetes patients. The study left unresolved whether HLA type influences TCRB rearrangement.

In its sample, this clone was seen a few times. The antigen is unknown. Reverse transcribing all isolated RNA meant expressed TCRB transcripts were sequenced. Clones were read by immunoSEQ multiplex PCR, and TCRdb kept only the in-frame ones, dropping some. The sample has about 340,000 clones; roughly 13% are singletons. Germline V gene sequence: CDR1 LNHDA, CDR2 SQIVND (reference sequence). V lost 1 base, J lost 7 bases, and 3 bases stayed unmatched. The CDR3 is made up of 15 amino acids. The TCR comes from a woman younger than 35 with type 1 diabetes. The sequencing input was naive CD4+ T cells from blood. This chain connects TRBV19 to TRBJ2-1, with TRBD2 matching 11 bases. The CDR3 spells CASSIGLAGGNEQFF. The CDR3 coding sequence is TGTGCCAGTAGTATAGGGCTAGCGGGAGGTAATGAGCAGTTCTTC.